The present T cell receptor (beta chain) was sequenced within a study of cytomegalovirus exposure and HLA in healthy donors. This clone qualifies as medium-sized. This PCR relied on a set of 60 Vbeta primers and 13 Jbeta primers. TCRdb's copy holds only in-frame clones and misses some; the assay was immunoSEQ multiplex PCR. The repertoire includes 100,000 or so clones, about 84% of them detected once, and approximately 2% sits in the top ten. This CDR3 has 13 amino acids. V was shortened by 8 bases and J by 5 bases, with 12 bases between the two germline ends. CDR1 ENHRY and CDR2 SYGVKD come from the germline V gene.

The receptor's source is a man in his late teens or twenties in good health and CMV-seronegative. This chain joins TRBV10-3 and TRBJ2-2; D perhaps matches TRBD1 (6 bases). What was sequenced was PBMCs. The CDR3 here is CAIGTLGTGELFF. For the CDR3, the DNA is TGTGCCATCGGGACACTCGGAACCGGGGAGCTGTTTTTT.